What follows are 32 T cell receptor beta chains derived from one specimen sequenced in a study of long-term antiretroviral therapy in people with HIV. Researchers ran immunoSEQ v3.0 at survey level. Using immunoSEQ multiplex PCR, the repertoire was profiled, and TCRdb retains in-frame clones only, with some absent. In the table there are approximately 31,000 clones, around 72% of which are singletons. The material was unsorted PBMCs, obtained 3.1 years after starting antiretroviral therapy. These receptors came from a woman between 50 and 59 years old with HIV.

The V gene is TRBV19, the J gene TRBJ2-3; 10 bases align to TRBD2. The CDR3 is made up of 16 amino acids. The V gene's germline CDR1 is LNHDA and CDR2 SQIVND (reference sequence). With 4 bases clipped from V and 2 bases from J, the junction kept 6 bases outside the gene matches. The CDR3 bases are TGTGCCAGTAGTACCTACCTAGCGGGGGCCACAGATACGCAGTATTTT. This encodes CASSTYLAGATDTQYF.

V gene TRBV5-6 combines with J gene TRBJ1-2; no clear D gene. V lost 4 bases and J lost 4, with 8 bases in between. The CDR3 runs to 12 residues. Germline V gene data show CDR1 as SGHDT and CDR2 as YYEEEE. This CDR3 is CASSRDAYGYTF. Here the CDR3 DNA reads TGTGCCAGCAGCCGGGATGCCTATGGCTACACCTTC.

The chain employs TRBV7-3 and TRBJ2-5; a possible D gene is TRBD1 (6 bases). Germline V gene sequence: CDR1 SGHTA, CDR2 FQGTGA. CDR3 length equals 13 residues. Trimming took off 2 bases at V and 5 bases at J, with 9 bases between the two ends. The chain's CDR3 is CASSLGQGETQYF. The DNA of the CDR3 is TGTGCCAGCAGCTTAGGCCAGGGGGAGACCCAGTACTTC.

The CDR3 nucleotides are TGTGCCAACCTTCGGTCGCAACCCAACTCCGAGCAGTACTTC. Protein sequence: CANLRSQPNSEQYF. The V gene is TRBV27, the J gene TRBJ2-7; D unclear. This CDR3 contains 14 residues. V shed 10 bases and J shed 6 bases, with 22 bases lying between them. In germline, CDR1 is MNHEY, CDR2 SMNVEV (reference sequence).

The rearrangement links TRBV7-3 to TRBJ2-2; possible D gene TRBD2, 5 bases. The germline V gene encodes CDR1 SGHTA and CDR2 FQGTGA. The CDR3 covers 17 residues. V lost 1 base and J 5 bases, leaving 17 bases between the germline ends. The CDR3 DNA reads TGTGCCAGCAGCTTAAGTTCGTCTCTAGCTTGGACCGGGGAGCTGTTTTTT. Translation: CASSLSSSLAWTGELFF.

The chain recombines TRBV23-1 with TRBJ2-7; D remains unclear. TRBV23-1 is designated an ORF whose function remains uncertain. The V end was cut by 0 bases, the J end by 6 bases, with 12 bases between. The CDR3 contains 14 residues. As DNA, the CDR3 is TGCGCCAGCAGTCAATCCCCCCCTTGCCCCGAGCAGTACGTC. It yields the protein CASSQSPPCPEQYV.

The V and J genes are TRBV7-6 and TRBJ1-6, with D perhaps TRBD1 (6 bases). CDR1 is SGHVS and CDR2 is FNYEAQ in the germline V gene. This CDR3 is built from 18 residues. Between the trimmed V and J ends, which lost 5 bases and 0 bases, there was a span of 17 bases. CDR3 loop: CASSPTGPTSSYNSPLHF. For the CDR3, the DNA is TGTGCCAGCAGCCCAACAGGGCCCACTAGCTCCTATAATTCACCCCTCCACTTT. Looking up the rest from reference TRBV7-6 and TRBJ1-6 gives the full variable domain: GAGVSQSPRYKVTKRGQDVALRCDPISGHVSLYWYRQALGQGPEFLTYFNYEAQQDKSGLPNDRFSAERPEGSISTLTIQRTEQRDSAMYRCASSPTGPTSSYNSPLHFGNGTRLTVT.

This sequence joins TRBV6-5 and TRBJ2-3; 7 bases fit TRBD1. Looked up from germline, CDR1 is MNHEY and CDR2 is SVGAGI. Trimming at V came to 2 bases and at J to 3 bases, leaving 8 bases not matched to a gene. CDR3 length: 16 residues. The CDR3 DNA reads as TGTGCCAGCAGTTACGGGGACAGCTCGAGGACAGATACGCAGTATTTT. Translated, it gives CASSYGDSSRTDTQYF.

This clone was seen more than once but under ten times. V gene TRBV5-1 combines with J gene TRBJ1-6; tentative D call: TRBD1 (5 bases). Germline V gives CDR1 SGHRS, CDR2 YFSETQ. V was shortened by 1 base and J by 6 bases, with 11 bases between the two germline ends. This CDR3 region has 15 residues. CDR3: CASSLMGPPNSPLHF. In DNA form, the CDR3 reads TGCGCCAGCAGCTTGATGGGGCCCCCTAATTCACCCCTCCACTTT.

The chain carries TRBV6-5 and TRBJ1-3; no reliable D call. CDR1 MNHEY and CDR2 SVGAGI come from the germline V gene. The V gene lost 0 bases and the J gene lost 0 bases, with 6 bases spanning the gap. The CDR3 runs to 15 residues. CDR3: CASSYSGGSGNTIYF. CDR3 nucleotide sequence: TGTGCCAGCAGTTACTCGGGTGGCTCTGGAAACACCATATATTTT.

The chain combines TRBV18 with TRBJ2-1; TRBD2 aligns across 7 bases. Germline loops: CDR1 KGHSH, CDR2 LQKENI. V lost 3 bases to trimming and J lost 8 bases; unmatched junction nucleotides: 10. This CDR3 comprises 15 residues. The CDR3 coding sequence is TGTGCCAGCTCACCTGGAACAGCGGGGATCCATGAGCAGTTCTTC. It yields the protein CASSPGTAGIHEQFF. Supplemented by reference TRBV18 and TRBJ2-1, the full variable domain reads NAGVMQNPRHLVRRRGQEARLRCSPMKGHSHVYWYRQLPEEGLKFMVYLQKENIIDESGMPKERFSAEFPKEGPSILRIQQVVRGDSAAYFCASSPGTAGIHEQFFGPGTRLTVL.

The rearrangement uses TRBV29-1 and TRBJ2-1; 7 bases are a match to TRBD2. CDR1 SQVTM and CDR2 ANQGSEA come from the germline V gene. The CDR3 runs to 13 residues. Germline trimming cut 6 bases from V and 7 bases from J; bases unmatched to any gene: 9. CDR3 sequence reads: CSVTAWGGNEQFF. In nucleotides, the CDR3 is TGCAGCGTGACCGCTTGGGGGGGGAATGAGCAGTTCTTC.

This clone was observed a single time. The chain carries TRBV27 and TRBJ1-1; perhaps TRBD1 as D (5 bases). Germline CDR1 reads MNHEY; CDR2 reads SMNVEV (reference sequence). CDR3 length equals 14 residues. The ends were cut back, 2 bases at V and 3 bases at J, with 10 bases in the middle. The CDR3 reads CASSLRGVDTEAFF. The CDR3 bases are TGTGCCAGCAGTTTACGAGGGGTAGACACTGAAGCTTTCTTT.

The chain links TRBV10-3 to TRBJ2-7; D might be TRBD2 (6 bases). Trimming took 4 bases from V and 3 from J, leaving 10 bases between them. The CDR3 has 13 amino acids. The germline gives CDR1 ENHRY, CDR2 SYGVKD. The CDR3 is CAISGDSNYEQYF. CDR3 bases: TGTGCCATCAGTGGGGACTCAAACTACGAGCAGTACTTC.

This clone was found a few times. The V and J genes are TRBV4-1 and TRBJ1-2; D unresolved. The CDR3 runs to 14 residues. CDR1 and CDR2 from the germline V gene are MGHRA and YSYEKL. The V and J ends lost 0 bases and 2 bases respectively, with 7 bases between them. CDR3 in DNA: TGCGCCAGCAGCCAAGACCCAGCAAACTATGGCTACACCTTC. Its translation: CASSQDPANYGYTF.

This chain joins TRBV7-2 and TRBJ2-2; the D gene could be TRBD1 or TRBD2 (5 bases each). The germline CDR1 and CDR2 sequences are SGHTA and FQGNSA. Deletions cut 5 bases from V and 2 bases from J, with 12 bases between. The length of the CDR3 is 15 residues. CDR3 in DNA: TGTGCCAGCAGCCCGGGGCGCACCAACACCGGGGAGCTGTTTTTT. It codes for CASSPGRTNTGELFF.

The chain couples TRBV23-1 to TRBJ1-2, with D possibly matching TRBD1 (6 bases). TRBV23-1 is an open reading frame, and its role is uncertain. The V and J ends lost 8 bases and 7 bases respectively, with 17 bases between them. This CDR3 region has 13 residues. CDR3 loop: CASLLQGGAGYTF. The CDR3, as DNA: TGCGCCAGCCTTTTACAGGGAGGCGCTGGCTACACCTTC.

The chain links TRBV30 to TRBJ2-7, with D uncertain. V lost 0 bases to trimming and J lost 2 bases, with 14 bases between them. This CDR3 is 15 amino acids long. The germline CDR1 and CDR2 sequences are GTSNPN and SVGIG (reference sequence). The chain's CDR3 is CAWSVLGLGTYEQYF. The CDR3 bases are TGTGCCTGGAGTGTACTGGGCCTAGGGACCTACGAGCAGTACTTC.

This clone was seen only a few times. V is TRBV18 and J is TRBJ1-6; no clear D gene. CDR1 is KGHSH, CDR2 LQKENI, per germline. The CDR3 length is 13 residues. The V and J ends lost 3 bases and 0 bases respectively, with 0 bases between them. This chain's CDR3 is CASSPSYNSPLHF. CDR3 nucleotides: TGTGCCAGCTCACCCTCCTATAATTCACCCCTCCACTTT.

This rearrangement joins TRBV9 to TRBJ2-2; possibly TRBD2 for D (6 bases). Trimming shortened V by 0 bases and J by 4 bases, and 13 bases separated the two germline ends. From germline, CDR1 is SGDLS and CDR2 YYNGEE. The CDR3 sequence is 16 residues long. DNA for the CDR3: TGTGCCAGCAGCGTAGACCCGACTAGGGGCACCGGGGAGCTGTTTTTT. Its translation is CASSVDPTRGTGELFF.

The CDR3 loop reads CASSIGGGLDTGELFF. CDR3 bases: TGTGCCAGTAGTATAGGCGGGGGGCTGGACACCGGGGAGCTGTTTTTT. The chain links TRBV19 to TRBJ2-2; 8 bases agree with TRBD2. Germline-derived CDR1 and CDR2 are LNHDA and SQIVND (reference sequence). V shed 1 base, J shed 3 bases, and the junction held 4 bases outside the gene matches. CDR3 length: 16 amino acids.

A few counts support this clone. The V call is TRBV19, the J call TRBJ1-1; 7 nucleotides align to TRBD1. CDR1 and CDR2 (germline): LNHDA, SQIVND (reference sequence). V trimming: 9 bases; J trimming: 6 bases; junction bases outside the gene matches: 13. This CDR3 region has 14 residues. As DNA, the CDR3 is TGTGCCAGCTTATTGACAGGGATTTACCCTGAAGCTTTCTTT. Translation gives CASLLTGIYPEAFF.

The V gene is TRBV7-9, the J gene TRBJ2-4; possible D gene TRBD1, 6 bases. This CDR3 is built from 14 residues. V was pared by 5 bases and J by 1 base, with 9 bases between. Germline CDR1 is SEHNR and CDR2 is FQNEAQ (reference sequence). The CDR3 here is CASSQDRAKNIQYF. The CDR3 nucleotides are TGTGCCAGCAGCCAAGACAGGGCCAAAAACATTCAGTACTTC.

This chain joins TRBV4-1 and TRBJ1-6, with D maybe TRBD1 (5 bases). Trimming removed 0 bases at V and 3 bases at J, with 15 bases between. Per the germline V gene, CDR1 is MGHRA and CDR2 is YSYEKL. This CDR3 has 18 residues. CDR3 amino acids: CASSQDVLGVGYNSPLHF. CDR3 coding DNA: TGCGCCAGCAGCCAAGACGTACTAGGGGTAGGCTATAATTCACCCCTCCACTTT.

V gene TRBV18 combines with J gene TRBJ2-1; 10 bases agree with TRBD2. The CDR3 sequence is 16 residues long. Germline values: CDR1 KGHSH, CDR2 LQKENI. With V trimmed by 2 bases and J by 2 bases, 3 bases remained unmatched. The DNA for the CDR3 is TGTGCCAGCTCACCATTGCTAGCGGGGGCCTACAATGAGCAGTTCTTC. As protein: CASSPLLAGAYNEQFF.

The chain has TRBV7-8 and TRBJ1-5; no reliable D call. CDR1 is SGHVS, CDR2 FQNEAQ, per germline. Trimming left V 5 bases short and J 9 bases short, with 11 bases between. The CDR3 is 12 amino acids. The chain's CDR3 is CASSPERGPQHF. CDR3 coding DNA: TGTGCCAGCAGCCCCGAGCGTGGGCCCCAGCATTTT.

The count of this clone is one. The chain links TRBV7-7 to TRBJ2-2, with TRBD2 matching over 13 bases. With V trimmed by 0 bases and J by 5 bases, 3 bases remained unmatched. The CDR3 has 17 residues. The germline V gene has CDR1 SSHAT and CDR2 FNYEAQ (reference sequence). The CDR3 spells CASSLAGLAGETGELFF. DNA of the CDR3: TGTGCCAGCAGCTTAGCCGGACTAGCGGGGGAAACCGGGGAGCTGTTTTTT.

The chain has TRBV19 and TRBJ2-3, with D possibly being TRBD1 (5 bases). CDR1 and CDR2 (germline): LNHDA, SQIVND (reference sequence). The CDR3 contains 14 residues. V was pared by 4 bases and J by 1 base, with 9 bases between. The DNA for the CDR3 is TGTGCCAGTAGTAAGGGGCGAGGCACAGATACGCAGTATTTT. It yields the protein CASSKGRGTDTQYF. Full variable domain (missing parts from reference TRBV19 and TRBJ2-3): DGGITQSPKYLFRKEGQNVTLSCEQNLNHDAMYWYRQDPGQGLRLIYYSQIVNDFQKGDIAEGYSVSREKKESFPLTVTSAQKNPTAFYLCASSKGRGTDTQYFGPGTRLTVL.

The rearrangement joins TRBV15 to TRBJ1-1; a possible D gene is TRBD1 (5 bases). The CDR3 has 13 residues. Germline CDR1 LNHNV, CDR2 YYDKDF (reference sequence). Trimming left V 3 bases short and J 6 bases short, with 11 bases between. This CDR3 is CATSSTWTPEAFF. The CDR3 DNA follows: TGTGCCACCAGCAGCACTTGGACACCTGAAGCTTTCTTT.

The chain links TRBV5-4 to TRBJ2-3; D unresolved. Germline CDR1 SGHNT, CDR2 YYREEE (reference sequence). The CDR3 sequence is 13 residues long. V lost 0 bases to trimming and J lost 4 bases, with 6 bases between them. The CDR3 DNA sequence: TGTGCCAGCAGCTTGGCTGGGGCAGATACGCAGTATTTT. Translated: CASSLAGADTQYF.

The CDR3 loop is CASTLGGGVETQYF. The CDR3 DNA sequence: TGTGCCAGCACCCTCGGGGGGGGCGTGGAGACCCAGTACTTC. The chain carries TRBV27 and TRBJ2-5; 8 bases line up with TRBD2. The CDR3 totals 14 residues. The ends lost 7 bases at V and 5 bases at J; junction bases unmatched: 9. Germline CDR1 and CDR2: MNHEY and SMNVEV (reference sequence).

This clone was found a few times. The CDR3 sequence is CASSLSRGPLYGYTF. DNA for the CDR3: TGTGCCAGCAGCTTATCTCGGGGGCCCCTCTATGGCTACACCTTC. This chain connects TRBV7-8 to TRBJ1-2, with D perhaps matching TRBD1 (6 bases). The CDR3 is 15 residues long. With 2 bases removed from V and 4 bases from J, the gap between germline ends came to 14 bases. From germline, CDR1 is SGHVS and CDR2 FQNEAQ.